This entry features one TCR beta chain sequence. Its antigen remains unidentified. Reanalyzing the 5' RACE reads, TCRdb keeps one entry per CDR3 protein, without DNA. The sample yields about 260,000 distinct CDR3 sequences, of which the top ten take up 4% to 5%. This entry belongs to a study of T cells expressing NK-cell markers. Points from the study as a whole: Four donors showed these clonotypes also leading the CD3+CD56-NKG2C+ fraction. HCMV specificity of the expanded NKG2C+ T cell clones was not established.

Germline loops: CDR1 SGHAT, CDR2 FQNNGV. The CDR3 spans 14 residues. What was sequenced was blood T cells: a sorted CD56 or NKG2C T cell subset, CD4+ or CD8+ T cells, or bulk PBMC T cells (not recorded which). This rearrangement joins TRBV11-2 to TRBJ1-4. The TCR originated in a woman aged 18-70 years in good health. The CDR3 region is CASSLFRANEKLFF.